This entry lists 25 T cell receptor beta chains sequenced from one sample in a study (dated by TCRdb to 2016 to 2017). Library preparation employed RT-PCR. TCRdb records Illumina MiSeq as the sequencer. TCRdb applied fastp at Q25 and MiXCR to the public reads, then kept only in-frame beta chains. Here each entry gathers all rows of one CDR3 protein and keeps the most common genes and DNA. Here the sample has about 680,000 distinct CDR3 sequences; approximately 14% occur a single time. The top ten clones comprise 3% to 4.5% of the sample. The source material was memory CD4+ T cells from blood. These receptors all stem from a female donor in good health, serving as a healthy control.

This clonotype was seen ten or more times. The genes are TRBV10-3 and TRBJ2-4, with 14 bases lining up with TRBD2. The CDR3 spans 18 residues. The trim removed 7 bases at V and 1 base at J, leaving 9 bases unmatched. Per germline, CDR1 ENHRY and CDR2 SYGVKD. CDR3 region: CAITSTSGREDAKNIQYF. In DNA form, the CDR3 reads TGTGCCATCACTTCGACTAGCGGGAGGGAGGATGCCAAAAACATTCAGTACTTC.

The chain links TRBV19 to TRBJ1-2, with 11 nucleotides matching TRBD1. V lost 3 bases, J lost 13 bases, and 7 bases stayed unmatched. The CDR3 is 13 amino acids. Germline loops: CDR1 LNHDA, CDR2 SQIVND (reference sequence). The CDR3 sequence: CASSMGQGDPRTF. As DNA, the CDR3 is TGTGCCAGTAGTATGGGACAGGGGGACCCTCGCACCTTC.

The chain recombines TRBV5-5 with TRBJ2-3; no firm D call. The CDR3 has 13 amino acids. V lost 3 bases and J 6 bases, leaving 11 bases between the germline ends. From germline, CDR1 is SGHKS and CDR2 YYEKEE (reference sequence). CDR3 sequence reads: CASSWIPLDTQYF. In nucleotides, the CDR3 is TGTGCCAGCAGCTGGATCCCTCTGGATACGCAGTATTTT. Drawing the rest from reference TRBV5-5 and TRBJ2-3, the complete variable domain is DAGVTQSPTHLIKTRGQQVTLRCSPISGHKSVSWYQQVLGQGPQFIFQYYEKEERGRGNFPDRFSARQFPNYSSELNVNALLLGDSALYLCASSWIPLDTQYFGPGTRLTVL.

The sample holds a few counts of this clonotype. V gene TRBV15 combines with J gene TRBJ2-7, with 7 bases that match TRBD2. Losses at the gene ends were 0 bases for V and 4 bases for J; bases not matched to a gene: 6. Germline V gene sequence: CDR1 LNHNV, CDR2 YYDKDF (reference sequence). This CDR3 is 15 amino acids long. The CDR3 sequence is CATSRERGEGYEQYF. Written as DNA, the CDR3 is TGTGCCACCAGCAGAGAACGGGGGGAAGGTTACGAGCAGTACTTC. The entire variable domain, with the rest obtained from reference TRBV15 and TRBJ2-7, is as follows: DAMVIQNPRYQVTQFGKPVTLSCSQTLNHNVMYWYQQKSSQAPKLLFHYYDKDFNNEADTPDNFQSRRPNTSFCFLDIRSPGLGDTAMYLCATSRERGEGYEQYFGPGTRLTVT.

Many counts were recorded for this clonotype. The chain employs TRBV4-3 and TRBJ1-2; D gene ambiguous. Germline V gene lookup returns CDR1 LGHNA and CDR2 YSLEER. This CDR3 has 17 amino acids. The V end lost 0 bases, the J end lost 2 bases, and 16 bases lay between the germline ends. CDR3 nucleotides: TGCGCCAGCAGCCAAGATCCAGGTCCACTGGGCAACTATGGCTACACCTTC. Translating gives CASSQDPGPLGNYGYTF.

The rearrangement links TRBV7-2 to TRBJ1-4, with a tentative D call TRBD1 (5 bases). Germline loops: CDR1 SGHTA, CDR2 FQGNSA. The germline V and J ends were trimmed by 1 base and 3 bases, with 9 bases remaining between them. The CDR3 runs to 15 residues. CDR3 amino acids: CASSLGPGPNEKLFF. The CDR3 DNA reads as TGTGCCAGCAGCTTAGGTCCAGGGCCTAATGAAAAACTGTTTTTT.

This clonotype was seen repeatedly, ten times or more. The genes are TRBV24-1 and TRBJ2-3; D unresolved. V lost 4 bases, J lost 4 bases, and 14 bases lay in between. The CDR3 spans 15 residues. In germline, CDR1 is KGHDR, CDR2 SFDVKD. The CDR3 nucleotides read TGTGCCACCAGTGACCCCCAAAACCTCGCAGATACGCAGTATTTT. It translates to CATSDPQNLADTQYF.

For the CDR3, the DNA is TGCAGTGCTAGAGGGTCTGCTGGAGATACGCAGTATTTT. Amino acid sequence: CSARGSAGDTQYF. The chain couples TRBV20-1 to TRBJ2-3; no reliable D call. Germline lookup yields CDR1 DFQATT and CDR2 SNEGSKA (reference sequence). The CDR3 runs to 13 residues. Trimming took 1 base from V and 5 from J, leaving 10 bases between them.

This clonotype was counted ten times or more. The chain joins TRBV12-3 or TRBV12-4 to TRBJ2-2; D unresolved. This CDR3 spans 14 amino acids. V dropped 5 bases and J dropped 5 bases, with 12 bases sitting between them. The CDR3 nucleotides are TGTGCCAGCAGTCCCTCGACCAGAACCGGGGAGCTGTTTTTT. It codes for CASSPSTRTGELFF.

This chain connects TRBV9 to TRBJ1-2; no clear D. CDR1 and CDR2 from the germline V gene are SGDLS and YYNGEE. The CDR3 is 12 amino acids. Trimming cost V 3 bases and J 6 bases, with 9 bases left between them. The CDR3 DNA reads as TGTGCCAGCAGCGCTTCTTTAGATGGCTACACCTTC. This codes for CASSASLDGYTF.

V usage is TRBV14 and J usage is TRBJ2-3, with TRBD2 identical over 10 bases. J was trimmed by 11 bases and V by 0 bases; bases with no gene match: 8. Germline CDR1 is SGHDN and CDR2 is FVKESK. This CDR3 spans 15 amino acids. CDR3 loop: CASSQESSGRRVQYF. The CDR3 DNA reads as TGTGCCAGCAGCCAAGAGTCTAGCGGGAGAAGGGTGCAGTATTTT.

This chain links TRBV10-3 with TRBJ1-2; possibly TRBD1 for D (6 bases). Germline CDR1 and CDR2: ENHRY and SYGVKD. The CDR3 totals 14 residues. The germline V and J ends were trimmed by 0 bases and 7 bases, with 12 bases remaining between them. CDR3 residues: CAISESGGVFGYTF. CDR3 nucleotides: TGTGCCATCAGTGAGTCGGGGGGCGTTTTTGGCTACACCTTC.

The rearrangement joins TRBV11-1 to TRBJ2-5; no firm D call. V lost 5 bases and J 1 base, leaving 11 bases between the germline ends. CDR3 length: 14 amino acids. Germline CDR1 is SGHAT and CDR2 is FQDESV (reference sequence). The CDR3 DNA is TGTGCCAGCAGCGTAGGTAGAGCCCAAGAGACCCAGTACTTC. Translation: CASSVGRAQETQYF.

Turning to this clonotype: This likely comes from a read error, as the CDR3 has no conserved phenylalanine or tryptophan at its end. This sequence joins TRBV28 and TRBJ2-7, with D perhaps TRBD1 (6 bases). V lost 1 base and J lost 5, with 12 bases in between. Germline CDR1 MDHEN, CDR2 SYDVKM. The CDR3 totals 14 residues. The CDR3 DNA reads TGTGCCAGCAGTTTATCACAGGGAACCCACGAGCAGTACTTA. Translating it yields CASSLSQGTHEQYL.

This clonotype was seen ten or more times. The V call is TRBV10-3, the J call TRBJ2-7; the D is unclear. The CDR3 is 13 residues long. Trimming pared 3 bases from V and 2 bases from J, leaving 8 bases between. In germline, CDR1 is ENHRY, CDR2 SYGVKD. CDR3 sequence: CAISDGRTYEQYF. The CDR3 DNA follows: TGTGCCATCAGTGACGGCAGAACCTACGAGCAGTACTTC.

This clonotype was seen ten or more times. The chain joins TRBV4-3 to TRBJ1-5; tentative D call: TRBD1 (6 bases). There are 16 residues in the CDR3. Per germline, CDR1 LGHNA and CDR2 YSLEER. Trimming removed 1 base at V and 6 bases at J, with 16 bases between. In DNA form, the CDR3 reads TGCGCCAGCAGCCAAGGGGCGGGGGGCGGGAGTCAGCCCCAGCATTTT. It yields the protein CASSQGAGGGSQPQHF.

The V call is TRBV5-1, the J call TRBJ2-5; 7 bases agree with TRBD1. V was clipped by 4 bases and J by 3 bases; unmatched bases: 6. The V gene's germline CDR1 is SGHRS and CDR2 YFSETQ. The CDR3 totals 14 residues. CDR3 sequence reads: CASSKGQHEETQYF. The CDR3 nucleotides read TGCGCCAGCAGCAAGGGACAGCACGAAGAGACCCAGTACTTC. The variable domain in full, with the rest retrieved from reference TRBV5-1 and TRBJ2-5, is KAGVTQTPRYLIKTRGQQVTLSCSPISGHRSVSWYQQTPGQGLQFLFEYFSETQRNKGNFPGRFSGRQFSNSRSEMNVSTLELGDSALYLCASSKGQHEETQYFGPGTRLLVL.

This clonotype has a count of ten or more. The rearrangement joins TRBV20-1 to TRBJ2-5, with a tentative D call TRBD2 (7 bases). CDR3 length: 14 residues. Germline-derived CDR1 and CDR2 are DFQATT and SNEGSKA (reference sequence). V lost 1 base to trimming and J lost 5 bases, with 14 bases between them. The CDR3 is CSARVGGGLETQYF. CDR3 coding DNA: TGCAGTGCTAGAGTTGGGGGGGGCCTGGAGACCCAGTACTTC.

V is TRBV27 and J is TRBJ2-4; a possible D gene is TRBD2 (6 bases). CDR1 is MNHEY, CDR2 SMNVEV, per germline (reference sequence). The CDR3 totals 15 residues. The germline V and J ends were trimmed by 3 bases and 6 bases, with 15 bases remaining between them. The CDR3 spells CASSLNSGPLNIQYF. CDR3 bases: TGTGCCAGCAGTTTGAACAGCGGGCCCTTAAACATTCAGTACTTC.

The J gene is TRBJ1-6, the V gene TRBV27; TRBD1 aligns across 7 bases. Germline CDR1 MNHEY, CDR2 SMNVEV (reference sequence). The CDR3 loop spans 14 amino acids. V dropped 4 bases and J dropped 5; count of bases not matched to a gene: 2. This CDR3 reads CASSWGTDNSPLHF. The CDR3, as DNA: TGTGCCAGCAGTTGGGGGACAGATAATTCACCCCTCCACTTT.

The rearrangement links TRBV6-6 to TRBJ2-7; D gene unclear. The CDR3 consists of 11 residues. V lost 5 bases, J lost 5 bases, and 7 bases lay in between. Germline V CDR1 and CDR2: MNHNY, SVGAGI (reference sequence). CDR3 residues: CASSRSNEQYF. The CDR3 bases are TGTGCCAGCAGTAGATCGAACGAGCAGTACTTC.

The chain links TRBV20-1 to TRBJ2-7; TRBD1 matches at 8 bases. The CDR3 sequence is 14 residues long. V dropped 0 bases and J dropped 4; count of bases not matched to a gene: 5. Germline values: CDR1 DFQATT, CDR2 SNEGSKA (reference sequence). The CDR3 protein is CSARDNRGYYEQYF. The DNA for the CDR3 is TGCAGTGCTAGAGACAACAGGGGGTATTACGAGCAGTACTTC.

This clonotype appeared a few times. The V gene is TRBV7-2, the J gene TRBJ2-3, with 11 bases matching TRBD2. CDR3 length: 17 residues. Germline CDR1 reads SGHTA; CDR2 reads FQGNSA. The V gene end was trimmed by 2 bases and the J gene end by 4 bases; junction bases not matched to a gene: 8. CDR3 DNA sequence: TGTGCCAGCAGCTTAAGACTAGCGGGAATCGGCGCAGATACGCAGTATTTT. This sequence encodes CASSLRLAGIGADTQYF.

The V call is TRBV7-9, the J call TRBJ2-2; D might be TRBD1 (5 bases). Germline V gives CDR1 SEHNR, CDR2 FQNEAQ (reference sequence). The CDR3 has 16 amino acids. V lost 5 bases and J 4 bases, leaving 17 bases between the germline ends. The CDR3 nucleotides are TGTGCCAGCAGCCCAGGGTTTGTCTCCACCACCGGGGAGCTGTTTTTT. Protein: CASSPGFVSTTGELFF.

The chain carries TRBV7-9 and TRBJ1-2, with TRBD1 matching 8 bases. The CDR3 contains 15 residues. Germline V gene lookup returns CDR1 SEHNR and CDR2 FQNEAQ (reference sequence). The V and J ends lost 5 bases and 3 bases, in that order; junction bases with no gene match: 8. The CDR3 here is CASSPKTGAHYGYTF. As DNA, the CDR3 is TGTGCCAGCAGCCCTAAGACAGGGGCACACTATGGCTACACCTTC.